Presented here are 25 T cell receptor beta chains from one specimen sequenced in a study of cytomegalovirus exposure and HLA in healthy donors. The protocol was immunoSEQ multiplex PCR, while the TCRdb copy is restricted to in-frame clones and leaves out a portion. The repertoire consists of some 65,000 clones, with approximately 94% occurring once and the leading ten covering about 4.4%. Sequencing was done on a sample of PBMCs. These receptors were taken from a young man in good health and CMV-seropositive.

The V gene is TRBV6-1, the J gene TRBJ2-7; 11 bases agree with TRBD2. This CDR3 contains 15 residues. J was trimmed by 4 bases and V by 3 bases; bases with no gene match: 5. From germline, CDR1 is MNHNS and CDR2 SASEGT. The CDR3, as DNA: TGTGCCAGCAGTGAGAGTAGCGGGGGGGGATACGAGCAGTACTTC. Its protein is CASSESSGGGYEQYF.

The rearrangement links TRBV27 to TRBJ2-1; TRBD2 is a possible D gene (6 bases). This CDR3 is built from 15 residues. The germline gives CDR1 MNHEY, CDR2 SMNVEV (reference sequence). V gave up 7 bases and J gave up 1 base, with 14 bases separating them. CDR3 DNA: TGTGCCAGCACCCGAGGGGACTTGTCCTACAATGAGCAGTTCTTC. It is translated as CASTRGDLSYNEQFF.

This clone was seen once. One junction end disagrees with the germline gene, perhaps due to a read error. The rearrangement links TRBV18 to TRBJ1-2; 7 positions match TRBD1. CDR3 length equals 17 residues. Looked up from germline, CDR1 is KGHSH and CDR2 is LQKENI. CDR3 coding DNA: TGTGCCAGCTCAGCACCTATATCAGGGGGAGTACGCTATGGCTACACCTTC. Translating it yields CASSAPISGGVRYGYTF.

The J gene is TRBJ2-3, the V gene TRBV11-3; D is possibly TRBD2 (5 bases). CDR3 size: 15 residues. The V end was cut by 0 bases, the J end by 1 base, with 8 bases between. Germline V gene lookup returns CDR1 SGHNT and CDR2 YENEEA. In DNA, the CDR3 is TGTGCCAGCAGCTTAGATGGCGGGCGCACAGATACGCAGTATTTT. It translates to CASSLDGGRTDTQYF. Full variable domain (remainder filled in from reference TRBV11-3 and TRBJ2-3): EAGVVQSPRYKIIEKKQPVAFWCNPISGHNTLYWYLQNLGQGPELLIRYENEEAVDDSQLPKDRFSAERLKGVDSTLKIQPAELGDSAVYLCASSLDGGRTDTQYFGPGTRLTVL.

The chain has TRBV12-5 and TRBJ2-3; D unresolved. Trimming cost V 2 bases and J 9 bases, with 9 bases left between them. Germline-derived CDR1 and CDR2 are LGHNT and FRNRAP. This CDR3 contains 12 residues. For the CDR3, the DNA is TGTGCTAGTGGTTTGAGTAGTCCCACGCAGTATTTT. Its protein is CASGLSSPTQYF.

V gene TRBV27 combines with J gene TRBJ1-2; TRBD1 aligns across 9 bases. V lost 4 bases to trimming and J lost 4 bases; unmatched junction nucleotides: 13. CDR3 length equals 17 residues. Germline V lookup: CDR1 MNHEY, CDR2 SMNVEV (reference sequence). CDR3 nucleotide sequence: TGTGCCAGCAGTTCCTACCCGGGACAGGGCCTTTCCTATGGCTACACCTTC. Its translation: CASSSYPGQGLSYGYTF.

This sequence joins TRBV28 and TRBJ2-5; TRBD1 matches at 7 bases. Germline V gives CDR1 MDHEN, CDR2 SYDVKM. V dropped 7 bases and J dropped 4; count of bases not matched to a gene: 12. The CDR3 runs 15 residues. The CDR3 region is CASNGAGTVGETQYF. Here the CDR3 DNA reads TGTGCCAGCAATGGGGCCGGGACAGTCGGAGAGACCCAGTACTTC.

The chain uses TRBV7-2 and TRBJ1-1; D is ambiguous. CDR1 and CDR2 (germline): SGHTA, FQGNSA. CDR3 size: 13 residues. Between the trimmed V and J ends, which lost 0 bases and 3 bases, there was a span of 5 bases. Written as DNA, the CDR3 is TGTGCCAGCAGCTTAGCGGAGGACACTGAAGCTTTCTTT. This encodes CASSLAEDTEAFF.

The chain uses TRBV4-1 and TRBJ2-6, with 11 bases identical to TRBD1. Per germline, CDR1 MGHRA and CDR2 YSYEKL. The CDR3 is 16 residues long. V was clipped by 3 bases and J by 12 bases; unmatched bases: 10. DNA for the CDR3: TGCGCCAGCAGCCAGGCAATTCCGGGGACAGGGGGCGTCCTGACTTTC. It translates to CASSQAIPGTGGVLTF.

The chain combines TRBV19 with TRBJ2-7, with TRBD1 as a possible D gene (6 bases). Germline-derived CDR1 and CDR2 are LNHDA and SQIVND (reference sequence). The CDR3 has 15 residues. Trimming removed 3 bases from V and 6 bases from J, with 18 bases in between. The CDR3, as DNA: TGTGCCAGTAGTATTATCCTCTTAGGGACATCCGAGCAGTACTTC. Its translation: CASSIILLGTSEQYF.

This clone was picked up one time. Here the CDR3 reads CASSQRVDSYEQYF. The CDR3 DNA reads as TGCGCCAGCAGCCAACGGGTCGACTCCTACGAGCAGTACTTC. The gene calls are TRBV4-1 and TRBJ2-7; no definite D call. The CDR3 is made up of 14 amino acids. The germline V gene has CDR1 MGHRA and CDR2 YSYEKL. V shed 2 bases and J shed 0 bases, with 8 bases lying between them.

This chain links TRBV13 with TRBJ2-3; 9 bases map to TRBD2. V lost 3 bases to trimming and J lost 6 bases; unmatched junction nucleotides: 7. Germline V gene sequence: CDR1 PRHDT, CDR2 FYEKMQ (reference sequence). This CDR3 is built from 15 residues. The CDR3 loop is CASSFGRGGSDTQYF. In DNA form, the CDR3 reads TGTGCCAGCAGCTTTGGGCGGGGGGGCTCTGATACGCAGTATTTT.

V is TRBV6-1 and J is TRBJ2-2; possible D gene TRBD1, 5 bases. The CDR3 consists of 15 residues. CDR1 is MNHNS, CDR2 SASEGT, per germline. V was trimmed by 8 bases and J by 1 base, leaving 14 bases between them. CDR3 nucleotide sequence: TGTGCCAGCCGAGAAGTCGACAGGAACACCGGGGAGCTGTTTTTT. It is translated as CASREVDRNTGELFF.

V and J are TRBV10-1 and TRBJ1-4, with TRBD1 as a possible D gene (6 bases). The CDR3 spans 18 residues. V dropped 4 bases and J dropped 0 bases, with 18 bases sitting between them. Germline V gene sequence: CDR1 WNHNN, CDR2 SYGVQD (reference sequence). Here the CDR3 reads CASSAWTETLATNEKLFF. The CDR3 nucleotides read TGCGCCAGCAGTGCCTGGACAGAAACCTTAGCAACTAATGAAAAACTGTTTTTT.

The CDR3 DNA sequence: TGTGCCAGCAGCCTTAGGGGACAGGGGGGCCATGAGCAGTTCTTC. Its protein product is CASSLRGQGGHEQFF. This chain uses TRBV7-8 with TRBJ2-1, with 11 bases aligning to TRBD1. Germline V gene data show CDR1 as SGHVS and CDR2 as FQNEAQ. The CDR3 is 15 residues long. With 5 bases clipped from V and 8 bases from J, the junction kept 8 bases outside the gene matches.

The chain couples TRBV2 to TRBJ2-7; D may be TRBD2 (7 bases). Germline loops: CDR1 SNHLY, CDR2 FYNNEI. The V and J ends lost 7 bases and 0 bases respectively, with 19 bases between them. CDR3 size: 16 residues. CDR3 bases: TGTGCCAGCAAGAACCCGGGGGGCCGAAGCTCCTACGAGCAGTACTTC. Its translation is CASKNPGGRSSYEQYF.

The chain couples TRBV4-3 to TRBJ1-5, with a possible D match to TRBD1 (5 bases). From germline, CDR1 is LGHNA and CDR2 YSLEER. Trimming pared 0 bases from V and 9 bases from J, leaving 15 bases between. CDR3 length equals 15 residues. The CDR3, as DNA: TGCGCCAGCAGCCAAGAACGGCAGGGCTTATGGCCCCAGCATTTT. Amino acids: CASSQERQGLWPQHF.

This clone was detected only a few times. The chain carries TRBV6-1 and TRBJ1-1; D gene uncertain. CDR3 length: 15 residues. Germline V gene data show CDR1 as MNHNS and CDR2 as SASEGT. Trimming took off 4 bases at V and 0 bases at J, with 12 bases between the two ends. CDR3 nucleotide sequence: TGTGCCAGCAGTGCGGAGTTATCCATGAACACTGAAGCTTTCTTT. Residues: CASSAELSMNTEAFF.

The V and J genes are TRBV7-3 and TRBJ1-1, with a weak D call TRBD1 (5 bases). The length of the CDR3 is 12 residues. Germline loops: CDR1 SGHTA, CDR2 FQGTGA. Between the trimmed V and J ends, which lost 5 bases and 4 bases, there was a span of 8 bases. CDR3 protein: CASSQGGTEAFF. In DNA form, the CDR3 reads TGTGCCAGCAGCCAGGGCGGCACTGAAGCTTTCTTT.

The V gene is TRBV4-1, the J gene TRBJ2-5, with 7 bases fitting TRBD1. The CDR3 extends over 15 amino acids. The germline V gene has CDR1 MGHRA and CDR2 YSYEKL. V dropped 2 bases and J dropped 2; count of bases not matched to a gene: 5. DNA for the CDR3: TGCGCCAGCAGCCAACACAGGGGAAATCAAGAGACCCAGTACTTC. As protein: CASSQHRGNQETQYF.

This clone has a single count. The chain carries TRBV6-5 and TRBJ1-2; D is unresolved. Germline V lookup: CDR1 MNHEY, CDR2 SVGAGI. CDR3 length equals 16 residues. Between the trimmed V and J ends, which lost 3 bases and 1 base, there was a span of 15 bases. The CDR3 region has the DNA TGTGCCAGCAGTTATTCGGCGGCCATCGTTAACTATGGCTACACCTTC. This codes for CASSYSAAIVNYGYTF.

The J gene is TRBJ1-1, the V gene TRBV5-5; weak D call: TRBD1 (5 bases). This CDR3 comprises 13 residues. The V and J ends lost 0 bases and 6 bases respectively, with 9 bases between them. From germline, CDR1 is SGHKS and CDR2 YYEKEE (reference sequence). In nucleotides, the CDR3 is TGTGCCAGCAGCTTGGAGTGGGGGGCTGAAGCTTTCTTT. Protein: CASSLEWGAEAFF.

This chain connects TRBV7-2 to TRBJ2-7; 9 nucleotides line up with TRBD2. Germline CDR1 and CDR2: SGHTA and FQGNSA. The length of the CDR3 is 17 residues. J gave up 2 bases and V 0 bases, and 8 bases lay outside the gene matches. The CDR3 sequence is CASSLATSGIRAYEQYF. The CDR3 coding sequence is TGTGCCAGCAGCTTAGCGACTAGCGGAATAAGGGCCTACGAGCAGTACTTC.

The chain has TRBV10-3 and TRBJ2-3; 9 bases are a match to TRBD2. Germline V gene sequence: CDR1 ENHRY, CDR2 SYGVKD. CDR3 size: 15 residues. V dropped 3 bases and J dropped 4; count of bases not matched to a gene: 5. As DNA, the CDR3 is TGTGCCATCAGTGACTGGCGGGGGGGCGCAGATACGCAGTATTTT. It encodes CAISDWRGGADTQYF.

A single count supports this clone. The chain employs TRBV15 and TRBJ2-1; 7 nucleotides match TRBD2. J lost 9 bases, V lost 0 bases, and 5 bases had no gene match. The CDR3 totals 14 residues. CDR1 LNHNV and CDR2 YYDKDF come from the germline V gene (reference sequence). The CDR3 DNA sequence: TGTGCCACCAGCAGAGACTGGGGGGGTAGTGAGCAGTTCTTC. It codes for CATSRDWGGSEQFF.